This T cell receptor (beta chain) was obtained from a study of T cell changes during pregnancy in multiple sclerosis. Assay: immunoSEQ multiplex PCR; the TCRdb copy retains only in-frame clones and omits some. The table shows around 70,000 clones, with 80% to 95% occurring only once. This clone was seen a single time. This TCR was sampled from a female donor with multiple sclerosis, enrolled in a pregnancy study. This sample comprised peripheral blood, obtained before pregnancy.

The CDR3 protein is CASSVTSGRSDTQYF. The CDR3 coding sequence is TGTGCCAGCAGTGTTACTAGCGGGAGATCTGATACGCAGTATTTT. The V and J genes are TRBV6-1 and TRBJ2-3; 11 bases are shared with TRBD2. Germline assignment: CDR1 MNHNS and CDR2 SASEGT. Trimming took 4 bases from V and 6 from J; bases not matched to a gene: 6. There are 15 residues in the CDR3.